This note documents a single T cell receptor beta chain sequence. Its specificity is unknown. A process of 5'RACE template switching, which added a universal primer site and UMIs, was used to make TCR cDNA. TCRdb redid the calling of the 5' RACE reads with MiXCR, one entry per CDR3 protein. Here the sample spans around 550,000 distinct CDR3 sequences, around 21% being singletons. These data are taken from a study of T cells after yellow fever vaccination. The overall study: Fractions of low cell number were prepared using SMART-Seq v4 Ultra Low Input. Study results and limitations: Weaker overall was a secondary response that nonetheless peaked faster, on day 5 versus 15.

The TCR sequence derives from a man aged 30 to 39 who received the YFV17D yellow fever vaccine. Material: PBMCs, obtained 15 days after the yellow fever booster vaccination.

This CDR3 is CASSPPVGGGTDTQYF. In DNA, the CDR3 is TGTGCCAGTAGTCCCCCGGTTGGGGGCGGCACAGATACGCAGTATTTT. This chain uses TRBV19 with TRBJ2-3; D is possibly TRBD1 (6 bases). Germline lookup yields CDR1 LNHDA and CDR2 SQIVND (reference sequence). V was shortened by 5 bases and J by 1 base, with 16 bases between the two germline ends. The CDR3 covers 16 residues. Drawing the rest from reference TRBV19 and TRBJ2-3, the complete variable domain is DGGITQSPKYLFRKEGQNVTLSCEQNLNHDAMYWYRQDPGQGLRLIYYSQIVNDFQKGDIAEGYSVSREKKESFPLTVTSAQKNPTAFYLCASSPPVGGGTDTQYFGPGTRLTVL.